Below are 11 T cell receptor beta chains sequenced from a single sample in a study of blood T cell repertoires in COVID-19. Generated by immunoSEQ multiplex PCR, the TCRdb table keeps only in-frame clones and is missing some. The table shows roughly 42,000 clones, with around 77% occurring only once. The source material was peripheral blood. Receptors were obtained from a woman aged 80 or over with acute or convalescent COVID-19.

Written as DNA, the CDR3 is TGTGCCAGCAGTTTACAGGGGGTTTGGACTGAAGCTTTCTTT. Translating gives CASSLQGVWTEAFF. The chain has TRBV27 and TRBJ1-1; the match to TRBD1 covers 7 bases. The V gene end was trimmed by 2 bases and the J gene end by 5 bases; junction bases not matched to a gene: 5. Germline assignment: CDR1 MNHEY and CDR2 SMNVEV (reference sequence). This CDR3 comprises 14 residues.

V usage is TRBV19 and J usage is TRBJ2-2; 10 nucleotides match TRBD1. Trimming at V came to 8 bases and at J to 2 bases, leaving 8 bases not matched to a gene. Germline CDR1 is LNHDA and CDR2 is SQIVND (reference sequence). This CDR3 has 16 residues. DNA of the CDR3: TGTGCCAGTTGCCCTGGGACAGGGGCTAACACCGGGGAGCTGTTTTTT. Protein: CASCPGTGANTGELFF.

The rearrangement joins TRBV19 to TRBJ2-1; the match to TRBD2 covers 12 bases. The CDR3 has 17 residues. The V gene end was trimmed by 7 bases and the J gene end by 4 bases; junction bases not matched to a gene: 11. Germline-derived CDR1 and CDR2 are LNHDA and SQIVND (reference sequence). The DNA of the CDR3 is TGTGCCAGTACGCTTCTAGCGGGAGGGCCGGGGTACAATGAGCAGTTCTTC. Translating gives CASTLLAGGPGYNEQFF.

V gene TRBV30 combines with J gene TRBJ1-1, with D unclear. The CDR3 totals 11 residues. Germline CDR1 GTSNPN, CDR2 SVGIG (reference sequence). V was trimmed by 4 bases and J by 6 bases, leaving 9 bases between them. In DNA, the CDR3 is TGTGCCTGGAAGCAGCGAGCTGAAGCTTTCTTT. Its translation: CAWKQRAEAFF.

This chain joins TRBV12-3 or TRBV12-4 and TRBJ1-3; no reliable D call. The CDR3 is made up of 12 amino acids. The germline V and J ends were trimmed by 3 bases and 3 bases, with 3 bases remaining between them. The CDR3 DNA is TGTGCCAGCAGTTTTAGTGGAAACACCATATATTTT. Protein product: CASSFSGNTIYF.

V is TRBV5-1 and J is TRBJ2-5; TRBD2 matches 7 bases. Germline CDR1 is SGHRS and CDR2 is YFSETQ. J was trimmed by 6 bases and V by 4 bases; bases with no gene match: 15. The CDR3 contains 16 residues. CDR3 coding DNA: TGCGCCAGCAGCCCCCGGACTGCAGCGGGAATAAAGACCCAGTACTTC. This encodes CASSPRTAAGIKTQYF. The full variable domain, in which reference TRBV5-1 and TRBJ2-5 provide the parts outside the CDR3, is KAGVTQTPRYLIKTRGQQVTLSCSPISGHRSVSWYQQTPGQGLQFLFEYFSETQRNKGNFPGRFSGRQFSNSRSEMNVSTLELGDSALYLCASSPRTAAGIKTQYFGPGTRLLVL.

For the CDR3, the DNA is TGTGCCAGCAGCCAAGTCTCCCAGGGTTCACCCCTCCACTTT. Protein product: CASSQVSQGSPLHF. The chain links TRBV3-1 (or the pseudogene TRBV3-2) to TRBJ1-6; a weak D match, TRBD1 (5 bases). V dropped 1 base and J dropped 9 bases, with 10 bases sitting between them. Per germline, CDR1 LGHDT and CDR2 YNNKEL (reference sequence). The CDR3 extends over 14 amino acids.

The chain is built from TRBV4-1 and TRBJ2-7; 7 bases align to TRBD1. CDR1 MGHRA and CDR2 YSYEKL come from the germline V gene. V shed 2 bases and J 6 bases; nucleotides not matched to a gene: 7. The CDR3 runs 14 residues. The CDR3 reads CASSQNRGFGEQYF. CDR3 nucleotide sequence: TGCGCCAGCAGCCAAAACAGGGGATTTGGCGAGCAGTACTTC.

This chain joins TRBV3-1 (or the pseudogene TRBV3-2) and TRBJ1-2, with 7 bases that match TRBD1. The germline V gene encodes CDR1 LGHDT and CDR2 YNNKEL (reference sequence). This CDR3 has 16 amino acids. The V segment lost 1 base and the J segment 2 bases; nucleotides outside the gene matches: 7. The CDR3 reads CASSQARDSKNYGYTF. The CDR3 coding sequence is TGTGCCAGCAGCCAAGCCCGGGACAGCAAGAACTATGGCTACACCTTC.

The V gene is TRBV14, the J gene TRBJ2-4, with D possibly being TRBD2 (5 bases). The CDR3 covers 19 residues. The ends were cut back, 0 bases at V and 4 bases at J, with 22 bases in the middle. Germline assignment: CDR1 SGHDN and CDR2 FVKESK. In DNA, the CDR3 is TGTGCCAGCAGCCAAGAGCGGAGAGGGAGCGGAACGGGGAAAAACATTCAGTACTTC. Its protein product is CASSQERRGSGTGKNIQYF.

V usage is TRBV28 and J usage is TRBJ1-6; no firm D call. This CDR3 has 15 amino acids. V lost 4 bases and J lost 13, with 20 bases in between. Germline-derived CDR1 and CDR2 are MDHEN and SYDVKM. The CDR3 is CASSSQWKIGSPLHF. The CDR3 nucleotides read TGTGCCAGCAGTTCACAGTGGAAGATAGGTTCGCCCCTCCACTTT.